Here is one TCR beta chain with its context. The antigen remains undetermined. This sample stems from a study of CD4+ T cells in melanoma. The study, taken as a whole, reports: A reported correlation linked neoantigen-specific CD4+ T cells to CD8+, macrophage and B cell function. In melanoma, neoantigen-specific CD4+ T cells reportedly differed in differentiation state.

Assay used: immunoSEQ multiplex PCR; TCRdb lists only in-frame clones, some missing. The repertoire consists of about 110,000 clones, with around 92% occurring once and the leading ten covering 3% to 4%. The CDR3 is 13 amino acids. Germline CDR1 SGHKS, CDR2 YYEKEE (reference sequence). This clonotype originated in a human donor with melanoma. Sequenced sample: peripheral blood. The genes are TRBV5-5 and TRBJ2-7; D is ambiguous. The CDR3 coding sequence is TGTGCTCAGCTTGGTACCCCAGTCTACGAGCAGTACTTC. Its protein is CAQLGTPVYEQYF.